The T cell receptor beta chain described here comes from a study of blood T cell repertoires in COVID-19. Study-wide context: COVID-19 samples from acute and convalescent phases originated in the United States, Italy and Spain. In each case, the material was cDNA or gDNA derived from T cells, B-cell-depleted T cells, or PBMCs.

Germline V gene data show CDR1 as SGHNT and CDR2 as YENEEA. The CDR3 extends over 16 amino acids. Trimming removed 1 base at V and 10 bases at J, with 20 bases between. Original methodology: Estimation of nucleated cell counts relied on the amplification of reference gene primers. The method was immunoSEQ multiplex PCR; TCRdb's version includes in-frame clones alone and lacks a portion of them. For V, J and clone size, that table is used; D and trimming come from the DNA. The table shows more than 110,000 clones, with around nine tenths occurring only once. Source material: peripheral blood. V usage is TRBV11-3 and J usage is TRBJ2-1, with D perhaps matching TRBD2 (6 bases). The TCR originated in a human donor in a cohort sampled during active COVID-19. CDR3 coding DNA: TGTGCCAGCAGCTTAGCTCTAGGACACATCAGCGGGGAGCAGTTCTTC. Protein: CASSLALGHISGEQFF.